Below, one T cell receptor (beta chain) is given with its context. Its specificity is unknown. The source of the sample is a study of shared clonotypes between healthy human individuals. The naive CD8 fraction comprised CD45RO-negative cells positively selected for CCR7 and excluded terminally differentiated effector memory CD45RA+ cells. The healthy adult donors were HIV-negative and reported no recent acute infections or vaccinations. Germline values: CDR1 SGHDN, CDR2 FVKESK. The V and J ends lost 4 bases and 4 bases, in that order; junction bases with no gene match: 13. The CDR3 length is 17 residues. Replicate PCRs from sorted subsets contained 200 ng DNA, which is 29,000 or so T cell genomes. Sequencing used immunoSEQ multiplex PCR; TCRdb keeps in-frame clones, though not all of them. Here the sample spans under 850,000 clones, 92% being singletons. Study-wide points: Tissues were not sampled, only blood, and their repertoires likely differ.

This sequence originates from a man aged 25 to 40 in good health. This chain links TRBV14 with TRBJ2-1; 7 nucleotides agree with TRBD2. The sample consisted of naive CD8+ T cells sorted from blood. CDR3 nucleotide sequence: TGTGCCAGCAGCCCTACCTATCTAGCGGCACTTTACAATGAGCAGTTCTTC. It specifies CASSPTYLAALYNEQFF.